This T cell receptor (beta chain) was identified in a study of OX40 agonist ivuxolimab in advanced cancers. Study details: Among those enrolled, mean age was 60 years (range about 23 to 79) and about 79% were male. A history of anti-PD-1, anti-PD-L1 or anti-CTLA-4 therapy was acceptable, and over 30% had some.

This CDR3 has 14 amino acids. Deletions cut 5 bases from V and 10 bases from J, with 18 bases between. Germline assignment: CDR1 SGHAT and CDR2 FQNNGV. Cycle 7 day 1, cycle 4 day 1, and baseline were the timepoints at which blood was sampled. Generated by immunoSEQ multiplex PCR, the TCRdb table keeps only in-frame clones and is missing some. The sample lists around 18,000 clones, over 60% occurring once. The rearrangement uses TRBV11-2 and TRBJ2-1, with D perhaps being TRBD1 or TRBD2 (6 bases each). The clonotype was recovered from an adult with an advanced solid tumor such as melanoma, head and neck, liver or kidney cancer. The starting material was CD4+ or CD8+ T cells sorted from blood, obtained in a trial of the OX40 agonist ivuxolimab. The CDR3 sequence is CASSRETGAGEQFF. The CDR3 DNA sequence: TGTGCCAGCAGCCGGGAGACGGGGGCTGGAGAGCAGTTCTTC.